This T cell receptor (beta chain) was captured in a study of shared clonotypes between healthy human individuals. On this clone: Its antigen is currently unknown.

The ends were cut back, 6 bases at V and 0 bases at J, with 12 bases in the middle. Germline V gives CDR1 PRHDT, CDR2 FYEKMQ (reference sequence). This CDR3 region has 16 residues. General study findings and limits: Although depth was large, rarefaction showed that sequencing of the sorted subsets was incomplete.

Selected positively for CCR7 and CD45RO-negative, naive CD8 cells excluded terminally differentiated effector memory CD45RA+ cells. The study ran the assay at deep level. Sequenced by immunoSEQ multiplex PCR; TCRdb stores in-frame clones only, minus some. This table holds about 2 million clones, just under 95% found once. This chain uses TRBV13 with TRBJ2-6; D may be TRBD1 or TRBD2 (5 bases each). The sample taken for sequencing was naive CD8+ T cells sorted from blood. This receptor was taken from a man between 18 and 35 years old in good health. CDR3 loop: CASRSGPSSGANVLTF. DNA for the CDR3: TGTGCCAGCAGATCGGGACCCTCCTCTGGGGCCAACGTCCTGACTTTC.